Listed below are T cell receptor beta chains from one sample, sequenced in a study of cytomegalovirus exposure and HLA in healthy donors. Generated by immunoSEQ multiplex PCR, the TCRdb table keeps only in-frame clones and is missing some. The sample yields about 280,000 clones, approximately 90% seen once. Specimen: PBMCs. These TCRs come from a woman aged 18 to 35 in good health and CMV-seronegative. The CDR3 runs from the conserved cysteine through the conserved F or W. A D gene is named only where the DNA matches it firmly. Clone size, where shown, is once, few, many, or a class for clones that have expanded.

J gene | clone size | V gene | D gene | CDR3 DNA | CDR3 protein
TRBJ2-7 | NA | TRBV23-1 | TRBD1 | TGCGCCAGCATCCCACCCCCCGGGACAGGGTATCACGAGCAGTACTTC | CASIPPPGTGYHEQYF
TRBJ2-3 | NA | TRBV4-2 | NA | TGTGCCAGCAGCCAAGAGAGGGCTAGCACAGATACGCAGTATTTT | CASSQERASTDTQYF
TRBJ2-7 | NA | TRBV29-1 | TRBD2 | TGCAGCGTTGGAGGGAGGGCGAAATACGAGCAGTACTTC | CSVGGRAKYEQYF
TRBJ2-1 | NA | TRBV29-1 | NA | TGCAGCGTTTTATATCGGTCCTACAATGAGCAGTTCTTC | CSVLYRSYNEQFF
TRBJ2-7 | NA | TRBV27 | TRBD1 | TGTGCCAGCAGTTTCCAGACAGGGGGCTACGAGCAGTACTTC | CASSFQTGGYEQYF
TRBJ1-1 | NA | TRBV7-9 | NA | TGTGCCAGCAGCGCGAGACACTACACTGAAGCTTTCTTT | CASSARHYTEAFF
TRBJ2-3 | NA | TRBV7-3 | NA | TGTGCCAGCAGCTTAAAACCGGCGGGTTCCACAGATACGCAGTATTTT | CASSLKPAGSTDTQYF
TRBJ1-6 | few | TRBV5-4 | NA | TGTGCCAGCAGCCTTGGAGGGGTAGATTCACCCCTCCACTTT | CASSLGGVDSPLHF
TRBJ2-2 | NA | TRBV5-1 | TRBD2 | TGCGCCAGCAGCTTACGGTGGCTAGCGGGAGGGTCGGACACCGGGGAGCTGTTTTTT | CASSLRWLAGGSDTGELFF
TRBJ2-7 | NA | TRBV19 | TRBD2 | TGTGCCAGTAGTAGTGGGTTGATTGGCAAAGGGACTAACTACGAGCAGTACTTC | CASSSGLIGKGTNYEQYF
TRBJ2-7 | NA | TRBV4-3 | TRBD2 | TGCGCCAGCAGCCAAGGTAGCGGGCCCCCCTACGAGCAGTACTTC | CASSQGSGPPYEQYF
TRBJ1-2 | NA | TRBV7-3 | TRBD1 | TGTGCCAGCAGCTCACACAGGGGGCGCGAGGGCTACACCTTC | CASSSHRGREGYTF
TRBJ2-7 | NA | TRBV6-1 | TRBD2 | TGTGCCAGCACCAAGACTAGCGGGTTATCCTACGAGCAGTACTTC | CASTKTSGLSYEQYF
TRBJ1-4 | NA | TRBV7-8 | NA | TGTGCCAGCAGCTTAGCCCCAGGGGCTCCAGGAAAACTGTTTTTT | CASSLAPGAPGKLFF
TRBJ2-5 | NA | TRBV2 | NA | TGTGCCAGCAGTGACTGGCAGAAAGAGACCCAGTACTTC | CASSDWQKETQYF
TRBJ1-2 | NA | TRBV10-2 | NA | TGCGCCAGCAGTGACCGGGGGGCGCGAGCTTATGGCTACACCTTC | CASSDRGARAYGYTF
TRBJ2-7 | NA | TRBV2 | TRBD1 | TGTGCCAGCCGCGGACAGGGCCACTCCTACGAGCAGTACTTC | CASRGQGHSYEQYF
TRBJ2-1 | once | TRBV7-7 | TRBD2 | TGTGCCAGCAGCTTAGGGGTCCCCGGACTAGCGGGATCCGATGAGCAGTTCTTC | CASSLGVPGLAGSDEQFF
TRBJ2-7 | once | TRBV9 | NA | TGTGCCAGCAGCGTAGCAGGGGCAAACTACGAGCAGTACTTC | CASSVAGANYEQYF
TRBJ2-7 | NA | TRBV5-1 | TRBD2 | TGCGCCAGCAGCTCCGGGACTAGCGGGAGCAACGAGCAGTACTTC | CASSSGTSGSNEQYF
TRBJ1-1 | NA | TRBV6-1 | NA | TGTGCCAGCAGGCGGGTGGGGTTGAACACTGAAGCTTTCTTT | CASRRVGLNTEAFF
TRBJ2-7 | NA | TRBV19 | NA | TGTGCCAGTAGTAACTTACTGACACTCACCTACGAGCAGTACTTC | CASSNLLTLTYEQYF
TRBJ2-1 | NA | TRBV19 | TRBD2 | TGTGCCAGTAGTATTATAGCGGGAGGGGTCTACAATGAGCAGTTCTTC | CASSIIAGGVYNEQFF
TRBJ2-3 | NA | TRBV5-6 | NA | TGTGCCAGCACAGGCGGGACCCCGCCAGATACGCAGTATTTT | CASTGGTPPDTQYF
TRBJ2-1 | NA | TRBV4-3 | TRBD1 | TGCGCCAGCGGGACGGGACAGGGATACAATGAGCAGTTCTTC | CASGTGQGYNEQFF
TRBJ1-2 | NA | TRBV18 | NA | TGTGCCAGCTCAGGAGGCTCCTATGGCTACACCTTC | CASSGGSYGYTF